The 6 T cell receptor beta chains reported below all come from one sample, sequenced in a study of patients and donors after allogeneic stem cell transplantation. Via MiXCR, TCRdb re-called the RT-PCR reads, giving one row per CDR3 protein. The sample yields 160,000 or so distinct CDR3 sequences, 24% seen once. Material: blood, either unsorted or a sorted T cell fraction (not recorded which). The receptors derive from a human donor who was either an allogeneic HSCT recipient or a stem cell or donor lymphocyte infusion donor (not recorded which). It is not recorded whose cells these are; they may come from a transplant donor.

This clonotype came up a few times. V is TRBV27 and J is TRBJ1-4; tentative D call: TRBD1 (6 bases). Trimming took off 3 bases at V and 7 bases at J, with 21 bases between the two ends. This CDR3 has 17 residues. Germline CDR1 MNHEY, CDR2 SMNVEV (reference sequence). CDR3 bases: TGTGCCAGCAGTTTGGATTACTACAGGGAAGGTGGTGAAAAACTGTTTTTT. Translation gives CASSLDYYREGGEKLFF.

Note on this clonotype: The conserved final phenylalanine or tryptophan is absent from the CDR3, which likely points to a read error. J is TRBJ1-4 and V is TRBV18; perhaps TRBD1 as D (5 bases). Trimming removed 2 bases from V and 6 bases from J, with 7 bases in between. CDR1 KGHSH and CDR2 LQKENI come from the germline V gene. The CDR3 spans 13 residues. DNA of the CDR3: TGTGCCAGCTCACCAGGAGGGGATGAAAAACTGTTTTTG. Encoded protein: CASSPGGDEKLFL.

The chain links TRBV19 to TRBJ1-1, with D perhaps matching TRBD1 (6 bases). V shed 3 bases and J shed 7 bases, with 15 bases lying between them. The CDR3 sequence is 14 residues long. The germline V gene has CDR1 LNHDA and CDR2 SQIVND (reference sequence). The DNA for the CDR3 is TGTGCCAGTAGTATCGAAGGGGGTTTAGTTGAAGCTTTCTTT. As protein: CASSIEGGLVEAFF.

This clonotype was observed a few times. The DNA of the CDR3 is TGTGCCAGCAGTCCGGGCCACAGGGAAGGTGCCGGGGAGCTGTTTTTT. This codes for CASSPGHREGAGELFF. The J gene is TRBJ2-2, the V gene TRBV12-3 or TRBV12-4; the D gene is possibly TRBD1 (6 bases). The CDR3 sequence is 16 residues long. V was cut by 5 bases and J by 6 bases, with 19 bases left in between.

This chain joins TRBV5-4 and TRBJ1-6; maybe TRBD1 (5 bases). V gave up 4 bases and J gave up 6 bases, with 11 bases separating them. Germline V CDR1 and CDR2: SGHNT, YYREEE (reference sequence). The CDR3 runs 14 residues. DNA of the CDR3: TGTGCCAGCAGCGTGGGACTTTCTAATTCACCCCTCCACTTT. Translating gives CASSVGLSNSPLHF.

The chain has TRBV9 and TRBJ2-7; D might be TRBD1 (6 bases). V lost 3 bases and J lost 6, with 16 bases in between. The germline gives CDR1 SGDLS, CDR2 YYNGEE. The CDR3 consists of 14 residues. CDR3 nucleotides: TGTGCCAGCAGCGAGGGACACCCCTTCGGCGAGCAGTACTTC. Translation gives CASSEGHPFGEQYF.